The sequence of this T cell receptor (beta chain) was determined in a study of breast tumors, draining lymph nodes, adjacent tissues. Study-level findings and limits: The data were judged consistent with most tumor T cells coming from lymph node and expanding in tumor. Compared with lymph nodes, tumors were less diverse; compared with nontumor tissue, more. Luminal-like breast cancer showed significantly greater tumor-nontumor repertoire similarity than basal-like breast cancer did. Data only fit, rather than demonstrated, lymph node origin of most tumor T cells.

MiXCR, run by TCRdb on the multiplex PCR reads, gives a single entry per CDR3 protein. The sample has approximately 22,000 distinct CDR3 sequences, about 54% seen once. Points on this clonotype: What it binds is not known. The junction does not match germline at one end; this may be a read error.

Looked up from germline, CDR1 is SGHTA and CDR2 is FQGNSA. The CDR3 is 12 amino acids. The source of this sequence is a female donor with breast cancer. Some clones in this sample may be carry-over from other donors' samples. V gene TRBV7-2 combines with J gene TRBJ1-2; perhaps TRBD1 as D (6 bases). Sample: breast tumor tissue. CDR3 DNA: TGTGCCAGCAGCACACAGGGTTATGGCGGCATCTTC. It yields the protein CASSTQGYGGIF.